The clone carrying this TCR beta chain was counted between two and nine times. V was clipped by 5 bases and J by 3 bases; unmatched bases: 6. This CDR3 has 15 residues. Other autoimmune diseases, uncontrolled infections, pregnancy or lactation ruled patients out of participation. Someone took the PBMCs out of approximately 9 ml of fresh peripheral blood. Researchers took RNA transcripts and amplified TCR beta CDR3 regions from them. RT-PCR was first run with HTBI primers, then multiplex PCR in a second round. Using its own MiXCR run on the multiplex PCR reads, TCRdb lists one record per CDR3 protein. The sample carries almost 750,000 distinct CDR3 sequences, roughly 40% recorded once. This record belongs to a study of Graves' ophthalmopathy and Graves' hyperthyroidism.

Sequencing was carried out using peripheral blood. The receptor comes from an adult man with Graves' ophthalmopathy. This chain connects TRBV12-3 or TRBV12-4 to TRBJ1-2; 10 bases match TRBD1. CDR3 protein: CASSPHGTGDYGYTF. DNA for the CDR3: TGTGCCAGCAGTCCCCACGGGACAGGGGACTATGGCTACACCTTC.